This TCR beta chain was sequenced for a study of cytomegalovirus exposure and HLA in healthy donors. Study conclusions and caveats: CMV antigen specificity of a few CMV-associated chains was confirmed in vitro. Upon later analysis, TCR association rates were observed to vary by HLA locus, being highest for DRB1 and lowest for HLA-C. Fewer N-insertions (relative to the approximately 670-donor mean) were reportedly seen in an Asian-associated ancestry cluster in a later analysis. Accurate HLA-A and HLA-B prediction from TCR beta sequences was reported for most subjects.

Primers for the PCR totalled 60 Vbeta and 13 Jbeta. Method: immunoSEQ multiplex PCR; TCRdb's copy keeps in-frame clones and lacks some. The sample has about 100,000 clones; roughly 72% are singletons. Germline V gene lookup returns CDR1 MNHNS and CDR2 SASEGT. With 7 bases removed from V and 1 base from J, the gap between germline ends came to 10 bases. This CDR3 has 13 amino acids. As regards this clone: Antigen: not known.

Sample: PBMCs. The chain carries TRBV6-1 and TRBJ1-1; D ambiguous. This clonotype originated in a man aged 30 to 39 in good health and CMV-seronegative. In DNA, the CDR3 is TGTGCCAGCACCTTGACGGGGAACACTGAAGCTTTCTTT. Translating gives CASTLTGNTEAFF.